This entry lists 13 T cell receptor beta chains sequenced from one sample in a study of CD8+CD57+ T cells in acquired aplastic anemia (dated by TCRdb to the late 2010s). TCRdb lists the instrument as Illumina HiSeq 2000. TCR beta VDJ combination and CDR3 sequence profiling used genomic DNA as the template. TCRdb passed the public sequencing reads through fastp at Q25 and MiXCR, retaining productive beta sequences. Identical CDR3 protein sequences are pooled into one entry, listed with their most common genes and DNA. The sample includes 250,000 to 300,000 distinct CDR3 sequences, with around three fifths observed a single time. The ten most abundant clones make up 6.5% to 10% of the sample. The sample consisted of sorted CD4+, CD8+, or CD8+CD57+ T cells (not recorded which) from PBMCs. These receptors were collected from a human donor with severe aplastic anemia or a healthy control (not recorded which).

The CDR3 sequence: CSARSSGLIHNEQFF. In DNA, the CDR3 is TGCAGTGCTAGATCTTCGGGACTGATTCACAATGAGCAGTTCTTC. The chain recombines TRBV20-1 with TRBJ2-1; tentative D call: TRBD2 (6 bases). The CDR3 is 15 residues long. CDR1 and CDR2 from the germline V gene are DFQATT and SNEGSKA (reference sequence). The V end was cut by 2 bases, the J end by 5 bases, with 16 bases between.

V gene TRBV19 combines with J gene TRBJ1-5; no clear D gene. The CDR3 sequence is 12 residues long. The ends were cut back, 10 bases at V and 4 bases at J, with 11 bases in the middle. Looked up from germline, CDR1 is LNHDA and CDR2 is SQIVND (reference sequence). The chain's CDR3 is CATRVGNQPQHF. CDR3 DNA: TGTGCCACTAGGGTGGGGAATCAGCCCCAGCATTTT.

CDR3 coding DNA: TGCGCCAGCAGCTTGGGGGACAGGGGCTCAGACACCATATATTTT. This encodes CASSLGDRGSDTIYF. V usage is TRBV5-1 and J usage is TRBJ1-3, with 10 bases lining up with TRBD1. Germline-derived CDR1 and CDR2 are SGHRS and YFSETQ. The length of the CDR3 is 15 residues. V was pared by 0 bases and J by 8 bases, with 5 bases of the junction left unmatched.

This chain uses TRBV7-4 with TRBJ1-1, with D perhaps matching TRBD1 (5 bases). The CDR3 totals 14 residues. The germline CDR1 and CDR2 sequences are SGHVT and SQSDAQ. The V end lost 5 bases, the J end lost 7 bases, and 17 bases lay between the germline ends. The CDR3 nucleotides read TGTGCCAGCAGCGAGTCAACGGGACCCAATGAAGCTTTCTTT. Amino acid sequence: CASSESTGPNEAFF.

This clonotype appeared once. A junction end diverges from the germline sequence, so it may reflect a read error. This chain links TRBV10-1 with TRBJ2-7; D is ambiguous. Germline-derived CDR1 and CDR2 are WNHNN and SYGVQD (reference sequence). The CDR3 loop spans 11 amino acids. In DNA form, the CDR3 reads TGCGCCAGCAGTGATCGCCGGGCGGAGAACTTC. It yields the protein CASSDRRAENF.

V and J are TRBV13 and TRBJ2-7, with no clear D. Deletions cut 1 base from V and 9 bases from J, with 10 bases between. The CDR3 spans 12 residues. Germline V gene data show CDR1 as PRHDT and CDR2 as FYEKMQ (reference sequence). CDR3 in amino acids: CASSLVADGQYF. CDR3 DNA sequence: TGTGCCAGCAGCTTAGTCGCAGACGGGCAGTACTTC.

In this sample, this clonotype turned up a few times. The V call is TRBV7-9, the J call TRBJ2-5, with D hard to call. This CDR3 spans 13 amino acids. Trimming removed 5 bases at V and 4 bases at J, with 11 bases between. Germline V CDR1 and CDR2: SEHNR, FQNEAQ (reference sequence). The CDR3 sequence: CASSPTFPETQYF. CDR3 nucleotide sequence: TGTGCCAGCAGCCCTACCTTCCCAGAGACCCAGTACTTC.

This chain connects TRBV2 to TRBJ2-1, with D possibly matching TRBD1 (7 bases). Germline CDR1 is SNHLY and CDR2 is FYNNEI. The CDR3 covers 16 residues. Trimming removed 4 bases from V and 8 bases from J, with 21 bases in between. CDR3 in amino acids: CASSGKSSRGEDEQFF. CDR3 bases: TGTGCCAGCAGTGGGAAGTCTAGCAGGGGGGAGGATGAGCAGTTCTTC.

The CDR3, as DNA: TGCAGTGCTAGACTAGCGGGAAACACCGGGGAGCTGTTTTTT. It translates to CSARLAGNTGELFF. The chain joins TRBV20-1 to TRBJ2-2; 9 nucleotides agree with TRBD2. The germline V gene encodes CDR1 DFQATT and CDR2 SNEGSKA (reference sequence). CDR3 size: 14 residues. The V segment lost 2 bases and the J segment 2 bases; nucleotides outside the gene matches: 0.

This clonotype was recorded at least ten times. The CDR3 nucleotides are TGTGCCAGCAGTTATGCTTCCCAGGGGGCCACGGGAAACACCATATATTTT. As protein: CASSYASQGATGNTIYF. The genes are TRBV6-5 and TRBJ1-3, with 8 bases that match TRBD1. CDR3 length: 17 residues. Germline V CDR1 and CDR2: MNHEY, SVGAGI. With 3 bases clipped from V and 4 bases from J, the junction kept 11 bases outside the gene matches.

This clonotype was counted at least ten times. V is TRBV5-8 and J is TRBJ2-5; TRBD2 matches at 14 bases. J was trimmed by 2 bases and V by 4 bases; bases with no gene match: 4. The CDR3 consists of 16 residues. Germline assignment: CDR1 SGHTS and CDR2 YDEGEE. The CDR3 coding sequence is TGTGCCAGCAGCATTGGGACTAGCGGGGGACAAGAGACCCAGTACTTC. Protein sequence: CASSIGTSGGQETQYF.

The rearrangement uses TRBV2 and TRBJ1-6; maybe TRBD1 (5 bases). CDR1 SNHLY and CDR2 FYNNEI come from the germline V gene. V was shortened by 4 bases and J by 0 bases, with 13 bases between the two germline ends. The CDR3 runs to 17 residues. In DNA, the CDR3 is TGTGCCAGCAGTGGGGAACAGGTGACCTCCTATAATTCACCCCTCCACTTT. Residues: CASSGEQVTSYNSPLHF.

Points on this clonotype: The germline gene is not matched at one end of the junction; a read error may be the cause. The chain joins TRBV20-1 to TRBJ2-7, with D tentatively TRBD1 or TRBD2 (6 bases each). There are 13 residues in the CDR3. The germline V gene encodes CDR1 DFQATT and CDR2 SNEGSKA (reference sequence). CDR3 sequence (DNA): TGCAGTGCCAGGTCGGGGGCTGCCGGGGAGCTGTACTTC. It is translated as CSARSGAAGELYF.